The 29 T cell receptor beta chains presented below share a single source sample, sequenced in a study of CD8 T cells in ankylosing spondylitis. TCRdb reprocessed the 5' RACE reads with MiXCR, giving one entry per CDR3 protein. The sample comprises under 450,000 distinct CDR3 sequences, more than 20% of which are singletons, and around 13% rests with the top ten. Material for sequencing was blood, either unsorted or a sorted T cell fraction (not recorded which). Source of these receptors: a male donor with ankylosing spondylitis or in good health (not recorded which).

This chain uses TRBV28 with TRBJ2-1, with unresolved D. The CDR3 runs to 14 residues. Germline lookup yields CDR1 MDHEN and CDR2 SYDVKM. Trimming took off 5 bases at V and 0 bases at J, with 8 bases between the two ends. The CDR3 sequence is CASSTDSSYNEQFF. CDR3 DNA sequence: TGTGCCAGCAGTACCGATAGCTCCTACAATGAGCAGTTCTTC.

This clonotype appeared many times. The chain couples TRBV12-3 or TRBV12-4 to TRBJ2-5; 8 nucleotides match TRBD1. The length of the CDR3 is 14 residues. After removal of 5 bases from V and 4 bases from J, the junction contained 6 bases not matched to a gene. CDR3 DNA: TGTGCCAGCAGTACAGGGGGGCCTCTAGAGACCCAGTACTTC. Translated, it gives CASSTGGPLETQYF.

This clonotype was found a few times. The chain combines TRBV13 with TRBJ2-1, with D tentatively TRBD1 (5 bases). V lost 5 bases to trimming and J lost 4 bases, with 15 bases between them. Germline V gene sequence: CDR1 PRHDT, CDR2 FYEKMQ (reference sequence). This CDR3 is built from 15 residues. CDR3 sequence: CASSKQTAGYNEQFF. CDR3 bases: TGTGCCAGCAGCAAACAGACGGCAGGGTACAATGAGCAGTTCTTC.

This clonotype has only a few counts. The chain combines TRBV4-1 with TRBJ2-7; D not resolved. This CDR3 has 13 amino acids. V was shortened by 2 bases and J by 4 bases, with 9 bases between the two germline ends. CDR1 and CDR2 (germline): MGHRA, YSYEKL. The CDR3 is CASSQRSGYEQYF. CDR3 coding DNA: TGCGCCAGCAGCCAAAGAAGTGGGTACGAGCAGTACTTC.

This chain joins TRBV6-5 and TRBJ1-2; 9 bases match TRBD1. Germline lookup yields CDR1 MNHEY and CDR2 SVGAGI. The junction had 6 bases not matched to a gene; V was cut back by 0 bases and J by 4 bases. CDR3 length: 16 residues. CDR3 coding DNA: TGTGCCAGCAGTTACTCCGGGACAGGGATGGGCTATGGCTACACCTTC. It is translated as CASSYSGTGMGYGYTF.

The V call is TRBV28, the J call TRBJ2-7, with D possibly matching TRBD2 (5 bases). Deletions cut 5 bases from V and 0 bases from J, with 11 bases between. Germline CDR1 reads MDHEN; CDR2 reads SYDVKM. CDR3 size: 14 residues. The CDR3 loop reads CASSGGLHSYEQYF. CDR3 coding DNA: TGTGCCAGCAGTGGAGGACTGCACTCCTACGAGCAGTACTTC.

The chain carries TRBV10-3 and TRBJ2-7; D not certain. From germline, CDR1 is ENHRY and CDR2 SYGVKD. CDR3 length: 13 residues. V lost 4 bases and J lost 1, with 8 bases in between. For the CDR3, the DNA is TGTGCCATCAGTGGGCAGGATTCCTACGAGCAGTACTTC. It translates to CAISGQDSYEQYF.

This clonotype has a handful of counts. The chain combines TRBV3-1 with TRBJ2-5, with TRBD2 matching over 9 bases. Looked up from germline, CDR1 is LGHDT and CDR2 is YNNKEL (reference sequence). The V and J ends lost 0 bases and 5 bases, in that order; junction bases with no gene match: 10. The CDR3 is 17 amino acids. The CDR3 is CASSQDLERGATETQYF. The CDR3 nucleotides are TGTGCCAGCAGCCAAGATCTTGAGCGGGGGGCCACGGAGACCCAGTACTTC.

V usage is TRBV12-3 or TRBV12-4 and J usage is TRBJ2-6; the D gene is possibly TRBD2 (7 bases). V lost 4 bases, J lost 3 bases, and 16 bases lay in between. The CDR3 contains 17 residues. This CDR3 is CASSSPGGQGGANVLTF. The CDR3 nucleotides are TGTGCCAGCAGTTCCCCGGGGGGCCAAGGTGGGGCCAACGTCCTGACTTTC.

This clonotype was counted a few times. The V and J genes are TRBV5-1 and TRBJ2-7; D not certain. The germline V gene has CDR1 SGHRS and CDR2 YFSETQ. The V end lost 0 bases, the J end lost 1 base, and 11 bases lay between the germline ends. CDR3 length: 15 residues. The CDR3 bases are TGCGCCAGCAGCTTGGCCGCGGCTGATTCCTACGAGCAGTACTTC. The encoded protein is CASSLAAADSYEQYF.

A few counts support this clonotype. This rearrangement joins TRBV2 to TRBJ2-1; D is unclear. Trimming took 1 base from V and 8 from J, leaving 6 bases between them. The CDR3 spans 12 residues. Germline V CDR1 and CDR2: SNHLY, FYNNEI. The CDR3 protein is CASSEVHHEQFF. In nucleotides, the CDR3 is TGTGCCAGCAGTGAAGTCCACCATGAGCAGTTCTTC.

The rearrangement uses TRBV9 and TRBJ2-7, with TRBD2 matching over 12 bases. The CDR3 is 15 residues long. V gave up 4 bases and J gave up 0 bases; unmatched junction bases: 2. CDR1 is SGDLS and CDR2 is YYNGEE in the germline V gene. The CDR3 here is CASSSSGGASYEQYF. The CDR3 nucleotides are TGTGCCAGCAGCTCTAGCGGGGGGGCCTCCTACGAGCAGTACTTC.

This clonotype was seen only a few times. CDR3 region: CSVDTIGQTQYF. The CDR3 DNA reads as TGCAGCGTTGATACTATCGGGCAGACCCAGTACTTC. The rearrangement uses TRBV29-1 and TRBJ2-5; D gene uncertain. Looked up from germline, CDR1 is SQVTM and CDR2 is ANQGSEA. Trimming removed 3 bases from V and 6 bases from J, with 11 bases in between. The CDR3 spans 12 residues. The whole variable domain, remainder taken from reference TRBV29-1 and TRBJ2-5, is SAVISQKPSRDICQRGTSLTIQCQVDSQVTMMFWYRQQPGQSLTLIATANQGSEATYESGFVIDKFPISRPNLTFSTLTVSNMSPEDSSIYLCSVDTIGQTQYFGPGTRLLVL.

In nucleotides, the CDR3 is TGTGCCAGCAGCTTAGCGATACGCGGGGCCTCCTACGAGCAGTACTTC. Translation gives CASSLAIRGASYEQYF. The chain joins TRBV7-8 to TRBJ2-7; maybe TRBD2 (6 bases). There are 16 residues in the CDR3. Germline assignment: CDR1 SGHVS and CDR2 FQNEAQ. Deletions cut 0 bases from V and 0 bases from J, with 12 bases between. Together with reference TRBV7-8 and TRBJ2-7, the CDR3 gives the full variable domain: GAGVSQSPRYKVAKRGQDVALRCDPISGHVSLFWYQQALGQGPEFLTYFQNEAQLDKSGLPSDRFFAERPEGSVSTLKIQRTQQEDSAVYLCASSLAIRGASYEQYFGPGTRLTVT.

This clonotype was detected only a few times. This chain uses TRBV5-1 with TRBJ2-3; the D is unclear. There are 13 residues in the CDR3. Between the trimmed V and J ends, which lost 4 bases and 2 bases, there was a span of 8 bases. Germline CDR1 SGHRS, CDR2 YFSETQ. This chain's CDR3 is CASSPNPTDTQYF. CDR3 nucleotides: TGCGCCAGCAGCCCAAACCCCACAGATACGCAGTATTTT.

The chain carries TRBV12-3 or TRBV12-4 and TRBJ2-2; tentative D call: TRBD1 (5 bases). This CDR3 has 14 residues. Between the trimmed V and J ends, which lost 8 bases and 5 bases, there was a span of 15 bases. The chain's CDR3 is CASVDSVGTGELFF. The CDR3 DNA follows: TGTGCCAGCGTAGACAGTGTGGGGACCGGGGAGCTGTTTTTT.

Concerning this clonotype: Relative to the germline gene, one junction end is altered; a read error may explain this. The J gene is TRBJ1-6, the V gene TRBV27; 7 nucleotides align to TRBD1. The germline V gene encodes CDR1 MNHEY and CDR2 SMNVEV (reference sequence). The CDR3 contains 14 residues. CDR3 in amino acids: CASKTGWMGSPLHF. CDR3 coding DNA: TGCGCGTCAAAGACAGGGTGGATGGGCTCACCCCTCCACTTT.

V is TRBV5-6 and J is TRBJ1-1, with unresolved D. This CDR3 spans 14 amino acids. V gave up 0 bases and J gave up 2 bases, with 8 bases separating them. Germline V gives CDR1 SGHDT, CDR2 YYEEEE. The CDR3 spells CASSLVNSNTEAFF. The CDR3 DNA follows: TGTGCCAGCAGCTTGGTCAACAGCAACACTGAAGCTTTCTTT.

This chain joins TRBV27 and TRBJ1-2, with 9 bases fitting TRBD1. The CDR3 is 14 residues long. The junction had 4 bases not matched to a gene; V was cut back by 4 bases and J by 4 bases. From germline, CDR1 is MNHEY and CDR2 SMNVEV (reference sequence). The CDR3 reads CASSYRGLGYGYTF. CDR3 DNA: TGTGCCAGCAGTTACAGGGGGCTTGGCTATGGCTACACCTTC.

This clonotype was observed a few times. The chain links TRBV12-3 or TRBV12-4 to TRBJ2-3, with D maybe TRBD2 (6 bases). Trimming stripped 7 bases from V and 4 bases from J, with 12 bases between. CDR3 size: 13 residues. Here the CDR3 DNA reads TGTGCCAGCAAATCCTGGGGGGCAGATACGCAGTATTTT. Amino acids: CASKSWGADTQYF.

This clonotype was counted ten times or more. The rearrangement uses TRBV19 and TRBJ1-1; D is ambiguous. The CDR3 covers 13 residues. V gave up 5 bases and J gave up 0 bases, with 7 bases separating them. CDR1 is LNHDA and CDR2 is SQIVND in the germline V gene (reference sequence). CDR3 sequence reads: CASSSRMNTEAFF. The CDR3 nucleotides read TGTGCCAGTAGTTCTCGGATGAACACTGAAGCTTTCTTT.

This clonotype was observed a few times. The chain couples TRBV4-1 to TRBJ2-5; D possibly uses TRBD1 or TRBD2 (5 bases each). The CDR3 length is 16 residues. Between the trimmed V and J ends, which lost 1 base and 0 bases, there was a span of 12 bases. CDR1 and CDR2 from the germline V gene are MGHRA and YSYEKL. As DNA, the CDR3 is TGCGCCAGCAGCCAAGTAATGGGGGTCTACCAAGAGACCCAGTACTTC. It specifies CASSQVMGVYQETQYF.

V and J are TRBV7-9 and TRBJ1-1, with D possibly being TRBD1 (5 bases). The V end lost 2 bases, the J end lost 10 bases, and 14 bases lay between the germline ends. The CDR3 extends over 13 amino acids. Germline loops: CDR1 SEHNR, CDR2 FQNEAQ (reference sequence). CDR3 residues: CASSLWEGRGAFF. The CDR3 DNA reads TGTGCCAGCAGCTTATGGGAGGGTAGGGGAGCTTTCTTT.

This clonotype showed up many times. The chain recombines TRBV29-1 with TRBJ2-2, with a tentative D call TRBD2 (7 bases). Looked up from germline, CDR1 is SQVTM and CDR2 is ANQGSEA. Trimming stripped 4 bases from V and 0 bases from J, with 15 bases between. This CDR3 spans 16 amino acids. CDR3: CSVVGGPFPNTGELFF. CDR3 in DNA: TGCAGCGTTGTCGGGGGGCCTTTCCCGAACACCGGGGAGCTGTTTTTT.

The chain recombines TRBV21-1 with TRBJ2-7; TRBD2 is the table's D call and was not checked against the DNA. TRBV21-1 is a documented pseudogene. This CDR3 has 12 amino acids. The CDR3 region has the DNA TGTGCCAGCACCCTCACCGATACCGAGCAGTACTTC. Translated, it gives CASTLTDTEQYF.

This clonotype was seen only a few times. The chain combines TRBV20-1 with TRBJ2-2; no clear D gene. The germline gives CDR1 DFQATT, CDR2 SNEGSKA (reference sequence). The CDR3 totals 13 residues. Trimming stripped 0 bases from V and 2 bases from J, with 4 bases between. The CDR3 nucleotides read TGCAGTGCTAGAGAGATAAACACCGGGGAGCTGTTTTTT. As protein: CSAREINTGELFF.

This clonotype came up a few times. The rearrangement links TRBV12-3 or TRBV12-4 to TRBJ2-4, with a possible D match to TRBD2 (5 bases). Trimming left V 4 bases short and J 8 bases short, with 6 bases between. CDR3 length equals 11 residues. The CDR3 nucleotides read TGTGCCAGCAGTTCCGGGGACATTCAGTACTTC. Encoded protein: CASSSGDIQYF.

The chain has TRBV12-3 or TRBV12-4 and TRBJ2-7; 8 nucleotides line up with TRBD1. The CDR3 totals 13 residues. V trimming: 5 bases; J trimming: 6 bases; junction bases outside the gene matches: 6. CDR3 region: CASSPSDRGEQYF. The CDR3 bases are TGTGCCAGCAGTCCCTCAGACAGGGGCGAGCAGTACTTC.

The chain recombines TRBV5-6 with TRBJ2-7, with no clear D. From germline, CDR1 is SGHDT and CDR2 YYEEEE. This CDR3 contains 12 residues. V was clipped by 3 bases and J by 7 bases, with 11 bases between them. In DNA form, the CDR3 reads TGTGCCAGCAGCTCCTACCCGGGTGAGCAGTACTTC. Translated, it gives CASSSYPGEQYF.